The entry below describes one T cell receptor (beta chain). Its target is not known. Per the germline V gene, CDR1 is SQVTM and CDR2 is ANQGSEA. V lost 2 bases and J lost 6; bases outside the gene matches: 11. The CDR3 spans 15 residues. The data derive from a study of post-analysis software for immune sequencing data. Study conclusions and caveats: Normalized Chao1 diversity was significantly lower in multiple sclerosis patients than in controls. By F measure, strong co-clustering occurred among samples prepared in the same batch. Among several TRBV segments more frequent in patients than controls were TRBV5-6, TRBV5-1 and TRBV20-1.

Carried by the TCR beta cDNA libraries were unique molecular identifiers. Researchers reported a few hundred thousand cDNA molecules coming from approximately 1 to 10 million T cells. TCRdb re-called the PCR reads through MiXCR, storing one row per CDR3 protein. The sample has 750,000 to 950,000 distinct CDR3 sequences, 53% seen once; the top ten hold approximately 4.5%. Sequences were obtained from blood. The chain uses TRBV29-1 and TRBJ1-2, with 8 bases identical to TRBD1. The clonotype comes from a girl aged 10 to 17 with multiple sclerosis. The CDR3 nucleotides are TGCAGCGTTGAACGATTGGACAGGGACACGGATGGCTACACCTTC. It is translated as CSVERLDRDTDGYTF.